The sample holds many counts of the clone carrying this T cell receptor beta chain. These data are taken from a study of early T cells in non-severe SARS-CoV-2 infection. TCRdb analysed the 5' RACE reads with MiXCR anew, one entry per CDR3 protein. In the table there are 45,000 to 70,000 distinct CDR3 sequences, about 9.9% of which are singletons. This receptor was taken from an adult who was a healthcare worker with PCR-confirmed SARS-CoV-2 infection or an uninfected control (not recorded which). Sequencing was performed on whole blood.

CDR3 nucleotides: TGCGCCAGCAGCGAACCGGACTACAATGAGCAGTTCTTC. This translates into CASSEPDYNEQFF. The chain has TRBV4-1 and TRBJ2-1; no firm D call. The CDR3 loop spans 13 amino acids. V lost 5 bases, J lost 3 bases, and 8 bases lay in between. Germline-derived CDR1 and CDR2 are MGHRA and YSYEKL.